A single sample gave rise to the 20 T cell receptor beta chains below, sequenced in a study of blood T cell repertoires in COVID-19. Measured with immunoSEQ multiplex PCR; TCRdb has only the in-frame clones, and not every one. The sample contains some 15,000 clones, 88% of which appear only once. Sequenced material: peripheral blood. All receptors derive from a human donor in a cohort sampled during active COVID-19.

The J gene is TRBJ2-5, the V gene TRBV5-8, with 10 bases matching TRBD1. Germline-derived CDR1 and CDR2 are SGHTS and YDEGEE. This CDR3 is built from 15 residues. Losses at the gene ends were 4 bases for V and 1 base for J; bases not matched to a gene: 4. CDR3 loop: CASSPGTGVQETQYF. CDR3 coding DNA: TGTGCCAGCAGCCCCGGGACAGGGGTCCAAGAGACCCAGTACTTC.

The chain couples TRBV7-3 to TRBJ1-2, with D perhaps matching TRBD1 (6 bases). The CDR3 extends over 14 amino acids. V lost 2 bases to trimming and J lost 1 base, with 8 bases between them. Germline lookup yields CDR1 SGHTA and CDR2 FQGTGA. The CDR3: CASSLDRFNYGYTF. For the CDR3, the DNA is TGTGCCAGCAGCTTAGACAGGTTTAACTATGGCTACACCTTC.

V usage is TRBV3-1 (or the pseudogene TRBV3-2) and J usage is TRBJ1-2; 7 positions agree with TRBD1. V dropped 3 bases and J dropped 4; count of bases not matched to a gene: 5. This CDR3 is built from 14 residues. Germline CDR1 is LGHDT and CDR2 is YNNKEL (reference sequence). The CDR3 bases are TGTGCCAGCAGCCAGGGCCGGGACAGCTATGGCTACACCTTC. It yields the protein CASSQGRDSYGYTF.

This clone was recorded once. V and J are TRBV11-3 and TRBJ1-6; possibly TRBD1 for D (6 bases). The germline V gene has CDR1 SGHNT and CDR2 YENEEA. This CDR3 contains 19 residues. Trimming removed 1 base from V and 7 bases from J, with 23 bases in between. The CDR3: CASSLVRWTERGLNSPLHF. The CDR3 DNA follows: TGTGCCAGCAGCTTAGTCCGTTGGACAGAGAGGGGTCTCAATTCACCCCTCCACTTT.

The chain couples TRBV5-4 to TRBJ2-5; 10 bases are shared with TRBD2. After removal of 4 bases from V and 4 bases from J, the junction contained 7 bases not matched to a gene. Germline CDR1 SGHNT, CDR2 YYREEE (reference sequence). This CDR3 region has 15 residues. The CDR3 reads CASSEGLANGETQYF. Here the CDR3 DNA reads TGTGCCAGCAGCGAGGGACTAGCGAATGGAGAGACCCAGTACTTC.

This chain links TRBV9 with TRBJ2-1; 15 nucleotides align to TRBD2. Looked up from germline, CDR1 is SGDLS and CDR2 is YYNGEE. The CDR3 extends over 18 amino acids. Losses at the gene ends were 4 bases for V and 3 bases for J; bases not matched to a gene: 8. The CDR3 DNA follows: TGTGCCAGCAGCTTGGGACTAGCGGGAGGCTCGGTCTACAATGAGCAGTTCTTC. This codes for CASSLGLAGGSVYNEQFF. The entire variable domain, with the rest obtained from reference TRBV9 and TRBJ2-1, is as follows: DSGVTQTPKHLITATGQRVTLRCSPRSGDLSVYWYQQSLDQGLQFLIQYYNGEERAKGNILERFSAQQFPDLHSELNLSSLELGDSALYFCASSLGLAGGSVYNEQFFGPGTRLTVL.

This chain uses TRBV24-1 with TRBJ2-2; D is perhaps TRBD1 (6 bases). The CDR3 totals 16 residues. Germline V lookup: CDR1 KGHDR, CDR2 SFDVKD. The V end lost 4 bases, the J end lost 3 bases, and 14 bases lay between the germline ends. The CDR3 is CATSDHGQSDTGELFF. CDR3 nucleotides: TGTGCCACCAGTGACCATGGACAGTCGGACACCGGGGAGCTGTTTTTT.

CDR3 amino acids: CASSELTGEPYNEQFF. In DNA, the CDR3 is TGTGCCAGCAGTGAACTGACGGGAGAACCCTACAATGAGCAGTTCTTC. The J gene is TRBJ2-1, the V gene TRBV6-1; weak D call: TRBD2 (6 bases). Between the trimmed V and J ends, which lost 2 bases and 2 bases, there was a span of 13 bases. This CDR3 spans 16 amino acids. The germline gives CDR1 MNHNS, CDR2 SASEGT.

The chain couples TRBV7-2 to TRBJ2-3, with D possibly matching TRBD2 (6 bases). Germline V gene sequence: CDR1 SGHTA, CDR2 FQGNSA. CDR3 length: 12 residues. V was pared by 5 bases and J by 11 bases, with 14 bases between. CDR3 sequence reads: CASSPRGTRQYF. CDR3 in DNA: TGTGCCAGCAGCCCCCGAGGGACTCGGCAGTATTTT.

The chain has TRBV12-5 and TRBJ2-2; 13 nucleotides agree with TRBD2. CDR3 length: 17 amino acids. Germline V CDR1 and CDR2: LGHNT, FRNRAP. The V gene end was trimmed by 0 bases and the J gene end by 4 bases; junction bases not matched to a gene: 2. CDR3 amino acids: CASGLVLAGGPTGELFF. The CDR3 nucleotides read TGTGCTAGTGGTTTGGTACTAGCGGGGGGGCCCACCGGGGAGCTGTTTTTT.

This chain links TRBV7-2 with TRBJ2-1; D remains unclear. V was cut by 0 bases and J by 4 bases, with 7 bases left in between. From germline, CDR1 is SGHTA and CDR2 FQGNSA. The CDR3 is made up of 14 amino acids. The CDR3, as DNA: TGTGCCAGCAGCTTAGCCGTCCTATACAATGAGCAGTTCTTC. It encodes CASSLAVLYNEQFF.

CDR3 amino acids: CASRPGTGRVTDTQYF. The CDR3 coding sequence is TGTGCCAGCAGACCCGGGACAGGGAGGGTCACAGATACGCAGTATTTT. V usage is TRBV11-3 and J usage is TRBJ2-3, with 9 nucleotides matching TRBD1. Trimming removed 6 bases from V and 2 bases from J; junction bases left unmatched: 9. The germline V gene has CDR1 SGHNT and CDR2 YENEEA. There are 16 residues in the CDR3.

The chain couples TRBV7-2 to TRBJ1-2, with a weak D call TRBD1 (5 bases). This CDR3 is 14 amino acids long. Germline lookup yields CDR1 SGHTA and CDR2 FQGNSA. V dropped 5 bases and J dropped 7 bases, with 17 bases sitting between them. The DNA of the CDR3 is TGTGCCAGCAGCCCCCGCCAGGGAATAGGTGGCTACACCTTC. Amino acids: CASSPRQGIGGYTF.

The CDR3 nucleotides read TGTGCCAGCACCTTACTAGCGGTGCTCTACGAGCAGTACTTC. Protein product: CASTLLAVLYEQYF. The chain employs TRBV6-5 and TRBJ2-7; 8 positions agree with TRBD2. The CDR3 has 14 residues. Looked up from germline, CDR1 is MNHEY and CDR2 is SVGAGI. The junction had 8 bases not matched to a gene; V was cut back by 7 bases and J by 3 bases.

CDR3 sequence: CASSYIAGDAGELFF. DNA for the CDR3: TGTGCCAGCAGTTATATAGCGGGAGACGCCGGGGAGCTGTTTTTT. The V call is TRBV27, the J call TRBJ2-2; the match to TRBD2 covers 9 bases. J lost 6 bases, V lost 4 bases, and 6 bases had no gene match. The CDR3 is 15 residues long. CDR1 and CDR2 (germline): MNHEY, SMNVEV (reference sequence).

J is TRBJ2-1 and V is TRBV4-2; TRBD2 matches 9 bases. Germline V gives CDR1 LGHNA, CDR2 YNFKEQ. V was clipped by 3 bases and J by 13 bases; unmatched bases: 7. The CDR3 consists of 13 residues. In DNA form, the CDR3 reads TGTGCCAGCAGCCAGGAGCGGGGGGATGGACAGTTCTTC. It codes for CASSQERGDGQFF.

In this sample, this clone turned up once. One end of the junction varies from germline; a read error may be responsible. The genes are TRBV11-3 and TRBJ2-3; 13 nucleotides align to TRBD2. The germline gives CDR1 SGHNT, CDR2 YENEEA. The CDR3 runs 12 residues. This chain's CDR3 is CASSLGTSGATF. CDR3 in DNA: TGTGCCAGCAGCCTCGGGACTAGCGGGGCCACGTTT.

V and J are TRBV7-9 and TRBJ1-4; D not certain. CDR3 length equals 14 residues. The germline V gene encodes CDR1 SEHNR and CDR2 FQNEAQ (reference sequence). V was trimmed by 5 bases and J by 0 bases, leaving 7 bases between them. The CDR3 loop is CASSRRTTNEKLFF. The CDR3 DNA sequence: TGTGCCAGCAGCCGGAGAACAACTAATGAAAAACTGTTTTTT.

For the CDR3, the DNA is TGCGCCAGCAGTAACCGAGCGGGGGAGGGCACAGATACGCAGTATTTT. Protein: CASSNRAGEGTDTQYF. V gene TRBV10-1 combines with J gene TRBJ2-3; 8 nucleotides align to TRBD2. V lost 5 bases to trimming and J lost 1 base; unmatched junction nucleotides: 8. The CDR3 contains 16 residues. Germline assignment: CDR1 WNHNN and CDR2 SYGVQD (reference sequence).

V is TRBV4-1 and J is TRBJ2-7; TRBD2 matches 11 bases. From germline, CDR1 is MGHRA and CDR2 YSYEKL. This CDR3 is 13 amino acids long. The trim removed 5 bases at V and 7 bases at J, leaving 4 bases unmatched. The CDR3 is CASSARLAGEQYF. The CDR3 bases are TGCGCCAGCAGCGCGCGACTAGCGGGAGAGCAGTACTTC.